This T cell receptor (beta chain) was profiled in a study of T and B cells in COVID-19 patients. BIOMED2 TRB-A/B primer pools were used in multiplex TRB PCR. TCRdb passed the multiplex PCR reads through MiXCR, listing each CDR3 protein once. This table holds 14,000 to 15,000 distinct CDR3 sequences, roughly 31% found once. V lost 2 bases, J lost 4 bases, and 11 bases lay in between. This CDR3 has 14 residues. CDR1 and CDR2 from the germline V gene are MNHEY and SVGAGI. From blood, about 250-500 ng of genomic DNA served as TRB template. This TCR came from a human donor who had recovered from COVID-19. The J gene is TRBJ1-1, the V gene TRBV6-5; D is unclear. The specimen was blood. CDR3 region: CASSYAGISTEAFF. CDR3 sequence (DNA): TGTGCCAGCAGTTACGCGGGAATTAGCACTGAAGCTTTCTTT.